The rows below give T cell receptor beta chains drawn from one sample of a study of cytomegalovirus exposure and HLA in healthy donors. Generated by immunoSEQ multiplex PCR, the TCRdb table keeps only in-frame clones and is missing some. The sample holds about 150,000 clones, approximately 80% seen once. The sample was PBMCs. All receptors come from a male donor in good health and CMV-seronegative. The CDR3 runs from the conserved cysteine through the conserved F or W. A D gene is named only where the DNA matches it firmly. Clone size is given for some rows only: seen once, a few or many times, or a class if the clone is expanded.

len,d_gene,j_gene,v_gene,abundance,CDR3aa,CDR3nt
16,TRBD1,TRBJ2-1,TRBV14,-,CASSRYWTGSYNEQFF,TGTGCCAGCAGCCGGTATTGGACAGGTTCCTACAATGAGCAGTTCTTC
18,-,TRBJ1-3,TRBV7-8,-,CASSPEKVGGTPGNTIYF,TGTGCCAGCAGCCCAGAGAAAGTCGGGGGAACACCTGGAAACACCATATATTTT
14,TRBD1,TRBJ2-7,TRBV5-6,-,CASNEDRDPYEQYF,TGTGCCAGCAACGAGGACAGGGACCCCTACGAGCAGTACTTC
15,-,TRBJ2-4,TRBV7-9,-,CASSLAPSPKNIQYF,TGTGCCAGCAGCTTAGCTCCGTCCCCCAAAAACATTCAGTACTTC
14,-,TRBJ2-2,TRBV9,-,CASSIRSGSGELFF,TGTGCCAGCAGCATCCGTAGCGGCTCCGGGGAGCTGTTTTTT
15,-,TRBJ1-2,TRBV9,-,CASSGPGRLMGGYTF,TGTGCCAGCAGCGGCCCCGGCAGGCTTATGGGTGGCTACACCTTC
17,TRBD2,TRBJ2-4,TRBV19,-,CASTPRGGTEPKNIQYF,TGTGCCAGTACCCCTCGGGGGGGAACCGAACCTAAAAACATTCAGTACTTC
15,-,TRBJ1-3,TRBV30,few,CAWRNPRRAGNTIYF,TGTGCCTGGAGGAACCCCCGCAGGGCTGGAAACACCATATATTTT
14,TRBD2,TRBJ2-3,TRBV7-6,-,CASRRGASTDTQYF,TGTGCCAGCCGGCGGGGGGCCAGCACAGATACGCAGTATTTT
14,-,TRBJ2-7,TRBV28,-,CASSLTPEVNEQYF,TGTGCCAGCAGTTTGACCCCCGAGGTAAACGAGCAGTACTTC
11,-,TRBJ2-5,TRBV6-5,-,CASSYLKTQYF,TGTGCCAGCAGTTACCTAAAGACCCAGTACTTC
13,TRBD1,TRBJ1-2,TRBV5-1,-,CASSPGGDHGYTF,TGCGCCAGCAGCCCAGGGGGCGATCATGGCTACACCTTC
15,-,TRBJ2-1,TRBV7-9,-,CASSPGGGPYNEQFF,TGTGCCAGCAGCCCAGGGGGAGGACCCTACAATGAGCAGTTCTTC
13,-,TRBJ1-3,TRBV6-1,-,CASNPPSGNTIYF,TGTGCCAGCAATCCCCCTTCTGGAAACACCATATATTTT
15,TRBD2,TRBJ2-2,TRBV5-1,-,CASSLAGPGTGELFF,TGCGCCAGCAGCTTAGCGGGGCCTGGGACCGGGGAGCTGTTTTTT